Following are 14 T cell receptor beta chains from one sample sequenced in a study of CD8 T cells in ankylosing spondylitis. In TCRdb, the 5' RACE reads were re-called with MiXCR into one record per CDR3 protein. The sample gives over 150,000 distinct CDR3 sequences, around 13% of which show up once; about 17% is in the top ten. The sequenced sample was blood, either unsorted or a sorted T cell fraction (not recorded which). The source of these receptors is a male donor with ankylosing spondylitis or in good health (not recorded which).

This chain connects TRBV9 to TRBJ2-1, with 8 bases that match TRBD2. CDR3 length equals 15 residues. V lost 4 bases and J lost 8; bases outside the gene matches: 11. In germline, CDR1 is SGDLS, CDR2 YYNGEE. The CDR3, as DNA: TGTGCCAGCAGCCCAAGGACCGGGACTAGGTATGAGCAGTTCTTC. The encoded protein is CASSPRTGTRYEQFF.

This clonotype showed up many times. The gene calls are TRBV5-1 and TRBJ2-1; the D gene is possibly TRBD1 (5 bases). The CDR3 totals 11 residues. V lost 6 bases and J 4 bases, leaving 5 bases between the germline ends. Germline CDR1 and CDR2: SGHRS and YFSETQ. The CDR3 region is CASKGYNEQFF. DNA of the CDR3: TGCGCCAGCAAGGGGTACAATGAGCAGTTCTTC.

This clonotype was detected many times. V is TRBV6-5 and J is TRBJ2-1; 9 bases fit TRBD2. Germline V gives CDR1 MNHEY, CDR2 SVGAGI. This CDR3 spans 14 amino acids. Trimming removed 4 bases from V and 9 bases from J; junction bases left unmatched: 7. CDR3 loop: CASSWRGGLGEQFF. Here the CDR3 DNA reads TGTGCCAGCAGTTGGCGGGGGGGCCTGGGTGAGCAGTTCTTC.

This clonotype was picked up many times. This chain uses TRBV6-4 with TRBJ2-2; weak D call: TRBD2 (6 bases). Trimming removed 0 bases from V and 4 bases from J, with 6 bases in between. Germline-derived CDR1 and CDR2 are MRHNA and SNTAGT. The CDR3 has 14 amino acids. CDR3 protein: CASSDSTSTGELFF. The CDR3, as DNA: TGTGCCAGCAGTGACTCGACTAGCACCGGGGAGCTGTTTTTT.

The chain employs TRBV5-1 and TRBJ1-1, with 12 bases identical to TRBD1. The CDR3 loop spans 19 amino acids. Losses at the gene ends were 3 bases for V and 2 bases for J; bases not matched to a gene: 14. Germline V gene data show CDR1 as SGHRS and CDR2 as YFSETQ. The DNA for the CDR3 is TGCGCCAGCAGCTCGGGGACAGGGGGCCTCGACAAGTATAACACTGAAGCTTTCTTT. This codes for CASSSGTGGLDKYNTEAFF.

This clonotype was seen a few times. V is TRBV4-1 and J is TRBJ2-7; weak D call: TRBD2 (5 bases). CDR3 size: 17 residues. CDR1 and CDR2 from the germline V gene are MGHRA and YSYEKL. V shed 0 bases and J shed 2 bases, with 17 bases lying between them. The CDR3 region has the DNA TGCGCCAGCAGCCAAGACAACCTCGAGGGTGGTGCCTACGAGCAGTACTTC. Translating it yields CASSQDNLEGGAYEQYF.

In this sample, this clonotype turned up a few times. V and J are TRBV19 and TRBJ2-1; no clear D. Germline V gene lookup returns CDR1 LNHDA and CDR2 SQIVND (reference sequence). V was shortened by 5 bases and J by 10 bases, with 9 bases between the two germline ends. The CDR3 covers 11 residues. The CDR3: CASSVPPEQFF. The CDR3 nucleotides read TGTGCCAGTAGTGTCCCCCCGGAGCAGTTCTTC.

This clonotype occurred a few times. This chain joins TRBV5-1 and TRBJ2-1; 7 nucleotides agree with TRBD2. The CDR3 has 14 amino acids. With V trimmed by 6 bases and J by 3 bases, 6 bases remained unmatched. CDR1 SGHRS and CDR2 YFSETQ come from the germline V gene. In nucleotides, the CDR3 is TGCGCCAGCAAACCGGCGGGGGACTACAATGAGCAGTTCTTC. Translation: CASKPAGDYNEQFF. Supplemented by reference TRBV5-1 and TRBJ2-1, the full variable domain reads KAGVTQTPRYLIKTRGQQVTLSCSPISGHRSVSWYQQTPGQGLQFLFEYFSETQRNKGNFPGRFSGRQFSNSRSEMNVSTLELGDSALYLCASKPAGDYNEQFFGPGTRLTVL.

This rearrangement joins TRBV30 to TRBJ2-3; a possible D gene is TRBD1 (5 bases). The germline V gene has CDR1 GTSNPN and CDR2 SVGIG (reference sequence). The CDR3 totals 13 residues. V lost 7 bases and J 4 bases, leaving 15 bases between the germline ends. This CDR3 reads CASARAFADTQYF. CDR3 DNA: TGTGCCTCCGCCAGGGCCTTCGCAGATACGCAGTATTTT.

This clonotype was detected ten times or more. This chain connects TRBV5-4 to TRBJ1-2; perhaps TRBD1 as D (5 bases). Deletions cut 0 bases from V and 3 bases from J, with 9 bases between. The CDR3 consists of 14 residues. CDR1 is SGHNT and CDR2 is YYREEE in the germline V gene (reference sequence). CDR3 sequence reads: CASSLGDGDYGYTF. The CDR3 nucleotides read TGTGCCAGCAGCTTGGGGGACGGGGACTATGGCTACACCTTC.

A few counts support this clonotype. This chain uses TRBV27 with TRBJ2-1; maybe TRBD2 (6 bases). Trimming removed 5 bases at V and 9 bases at J, with 17 bases between. The CDR3 runs to 14 residues. Germline CDR1 reads MNHEY; CDR2 reads SMNVEV (reference sequence). The CDR3 coding sequence is TGTGCCAGCAGTCAGATGACTAGGGGTTTTGAGCAGTTCTTC. This sequence encodes CASSQMTRGFEQFF.

This clonotype has only a few counts. The gene calls are TRBV6-5 and TRBJ2-6; TRBD2 might be the D (6 bases). Per the germline V gene, CDR1 is MNHEY and CDR2 is SVGAGI. The CDR3 sequence is 15 residues long. V was shortened by 2 bases and J by 4 bases, with 9 bases between the two germline ends. The CDR3 region has the DNA TGTGCCAGCAGTTACGGGACTCTCGGGGCCAACGTCCTGACTTTC. It translates to CASSYGTLGANVLTF.

The V and J genes are TRBV12-3 or TRBV12-4 and TRBJ2-1; 12 bases align to TRBD2. Germline trimming cut 4 bases from V and 0 bases from J; bases unmatched to any gene: 13. The CDR3 runs to 20 residues. The chain's CDR3 is CASSSIATSGGQSSYNEQFF. The CDR3 DNA follows: TGTGCCAGCAGTTCCATCGCTACTAGCGGGGGGCAGAGCTCCTACAATGAGCAGTTCTTC.

The V gene is TRBV10-2, the J gene TRBJ1-2; 8 nucleotides match TRBD1. This CDR3 region has 14 residues. V lost 0 bases, J lost 7 bases, and 4 bases stayed unmatched. CDR1 WSHSY and CDR2 SAAADI come from the germline V gene. CDR3 coding DNA: TGCGCCAGCAGTGAGTCGGACAGGGTATCTGGCTACACCTTC. It codes for CASSESDRVSGYTF.